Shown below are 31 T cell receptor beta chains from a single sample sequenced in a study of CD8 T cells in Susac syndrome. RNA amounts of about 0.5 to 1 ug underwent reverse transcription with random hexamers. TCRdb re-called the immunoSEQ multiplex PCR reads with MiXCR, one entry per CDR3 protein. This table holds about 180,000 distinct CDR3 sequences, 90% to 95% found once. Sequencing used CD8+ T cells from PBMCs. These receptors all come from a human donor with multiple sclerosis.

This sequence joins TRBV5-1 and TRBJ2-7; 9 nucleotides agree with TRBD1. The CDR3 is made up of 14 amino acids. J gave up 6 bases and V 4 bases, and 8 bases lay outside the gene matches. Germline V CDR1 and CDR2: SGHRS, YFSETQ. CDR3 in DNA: TGCGCCAGCAGCCCGGGACAGGGTATAAGCGAGCAGTACTTC. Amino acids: CASSPGQGISEQYF.

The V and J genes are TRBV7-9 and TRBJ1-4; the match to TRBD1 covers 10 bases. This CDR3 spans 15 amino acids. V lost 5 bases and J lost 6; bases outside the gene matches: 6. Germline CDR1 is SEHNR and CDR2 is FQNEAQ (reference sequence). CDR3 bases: TGTGCCAGCAGCAATTGGGGGACAGGGGATGAAAAACTGTTTTTT. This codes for CASSNWGTGDEKLFF.

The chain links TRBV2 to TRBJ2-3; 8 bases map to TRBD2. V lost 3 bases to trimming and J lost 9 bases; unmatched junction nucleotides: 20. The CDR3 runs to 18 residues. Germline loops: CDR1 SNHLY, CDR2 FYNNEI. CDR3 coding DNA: TGTGCCAGCAGTGAGGGACCTGGCGGGGGGCCGTCAGGGGTGACGCAGTATTTT. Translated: CASSEGPGGGPSGVTQYF.

The CDR3 reads CSVEMAASGANVLTF. Written as DNA, the CDR3 is TGCAGCGTTGAAATGGCAGCCTCTGGGGCCAACGTCCTGACTTTC. The chain is built from TRBV29-1 and TRBJ2-6; D uncertain. Germline values: CDR1 SQVTM, CDR2 ANQGSEA. The CDR3 runs 15 residues. Trimming cost V 2 bases and J 0 bases, with 8 bases left between them.

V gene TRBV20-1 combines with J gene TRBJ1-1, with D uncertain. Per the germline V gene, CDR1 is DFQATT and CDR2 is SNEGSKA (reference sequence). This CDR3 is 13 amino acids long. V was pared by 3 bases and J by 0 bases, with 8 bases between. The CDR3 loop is CSASFQMNTEAFF. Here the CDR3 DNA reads TGCAGTGCTAGTTTCCAGATGAACACTGAAGCTTTCTTT.

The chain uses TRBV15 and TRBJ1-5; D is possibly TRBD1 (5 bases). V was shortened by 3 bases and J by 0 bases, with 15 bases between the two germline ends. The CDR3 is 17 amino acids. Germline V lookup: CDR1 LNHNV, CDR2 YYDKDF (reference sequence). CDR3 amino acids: CATSSRQGLGSNQPQHF. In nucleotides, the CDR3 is TGTGCCACCAGCAGCCGGCAGGGTTTGGGTAGCAATCAGCCCCAGCATTTT.

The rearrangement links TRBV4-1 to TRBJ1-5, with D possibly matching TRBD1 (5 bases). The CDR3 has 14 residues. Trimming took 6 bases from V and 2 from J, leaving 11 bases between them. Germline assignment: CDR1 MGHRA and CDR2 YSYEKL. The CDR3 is CASSQSRGNQPQHF. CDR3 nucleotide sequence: TGCGCCAGCAGTCAATCCAGGGGCAATCAGCCCCAGCATTTT.

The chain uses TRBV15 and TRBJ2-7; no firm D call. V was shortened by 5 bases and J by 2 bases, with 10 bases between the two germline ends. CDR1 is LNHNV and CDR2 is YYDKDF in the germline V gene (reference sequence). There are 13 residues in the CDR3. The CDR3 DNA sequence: TGTGCCACCAGCCAAGGTAGAACCTACGAGCAGTACTTC. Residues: CATSQGRTYEQYF.

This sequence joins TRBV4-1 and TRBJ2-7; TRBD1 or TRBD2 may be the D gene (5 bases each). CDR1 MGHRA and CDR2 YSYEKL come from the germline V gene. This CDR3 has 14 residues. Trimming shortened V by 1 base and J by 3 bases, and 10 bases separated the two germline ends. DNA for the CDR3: TGCGCCAGCAGCCAAGGGGACGGCCACTACGAGCAGTACTTC. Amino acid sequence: CASSQGDGHYEQYF.

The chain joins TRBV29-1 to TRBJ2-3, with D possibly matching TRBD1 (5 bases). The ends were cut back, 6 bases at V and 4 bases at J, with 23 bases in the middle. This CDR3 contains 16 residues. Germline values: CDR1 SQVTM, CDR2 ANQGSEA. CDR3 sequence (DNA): TGCAGCGTCTTAATAAGCCATGCCAGGGTCCCAGATACGCAGTATTTT. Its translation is CSVLISHARVPDTQYF.

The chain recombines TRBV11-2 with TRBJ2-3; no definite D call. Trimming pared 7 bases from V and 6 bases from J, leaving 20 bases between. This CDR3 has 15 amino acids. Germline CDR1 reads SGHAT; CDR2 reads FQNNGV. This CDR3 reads CASTLGSYFADTQYF. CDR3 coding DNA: TGTGCCAGCACCCTAGGAAGTTATTTTGCGGATACGCAGTATTTT.

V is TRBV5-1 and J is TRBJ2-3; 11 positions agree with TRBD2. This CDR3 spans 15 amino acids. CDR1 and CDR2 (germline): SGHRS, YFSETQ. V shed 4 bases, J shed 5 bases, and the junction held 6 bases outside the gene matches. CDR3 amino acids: CASSVGGLAGDTQYF. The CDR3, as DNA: TGCGCCAGCAGCGTTGGTGGACTAGCGGGAGATACGCAGTATTTT.

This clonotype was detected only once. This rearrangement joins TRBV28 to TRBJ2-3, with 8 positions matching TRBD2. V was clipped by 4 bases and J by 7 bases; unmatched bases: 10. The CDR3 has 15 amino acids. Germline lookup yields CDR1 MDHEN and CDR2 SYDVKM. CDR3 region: CASSYSGGVAYTQYF. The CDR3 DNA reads TGTGCCAGCAGTTACAGCGGGGGAGTGGCGTATACGCAGTATTTT.

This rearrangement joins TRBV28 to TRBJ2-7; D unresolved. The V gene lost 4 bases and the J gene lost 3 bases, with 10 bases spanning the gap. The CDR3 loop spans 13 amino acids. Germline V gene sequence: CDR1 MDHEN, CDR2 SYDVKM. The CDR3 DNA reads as TGTGCCAGCAGTTCTTTACCCCACTACGAGCAGTACTTC. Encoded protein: CASSSLPHYEQYF.

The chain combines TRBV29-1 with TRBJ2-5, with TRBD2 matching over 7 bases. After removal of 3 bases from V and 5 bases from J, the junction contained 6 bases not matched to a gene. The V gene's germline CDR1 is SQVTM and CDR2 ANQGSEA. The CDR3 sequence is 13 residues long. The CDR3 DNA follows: TGCAGCGTTGACGGGCAGGGAGGGGAGACCCAGTACTTC. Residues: CSVDGQGGETQYF.

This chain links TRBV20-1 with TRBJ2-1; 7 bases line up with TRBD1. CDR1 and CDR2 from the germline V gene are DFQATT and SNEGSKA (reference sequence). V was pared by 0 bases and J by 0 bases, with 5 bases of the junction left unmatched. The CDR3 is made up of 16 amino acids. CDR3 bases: TGCAGTGCTAGAGACCTGGGGGACAGCTCCTACAATGAGCAGTTCTTC. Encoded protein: CSARDLGDSSYNEQFF.

In nucleotides, the CDR3 is TGTGCCAGCAGCTTAGGACAGGGAGGACGAGAGCAGTACTTC. Amino acids: CASSLGQGGREQYF. This chain joins TRBV7-9 and TRBJ2-7, with a weak D call TRBD1 (7 bases). The CDR3 totals 14 residues. CDR1 is SEHNR and CDR2 is FQNEAQ in the germline V gene (reference sequence). The V end was cut by 1 base, the J end by 7 bases, with 14 bases between.

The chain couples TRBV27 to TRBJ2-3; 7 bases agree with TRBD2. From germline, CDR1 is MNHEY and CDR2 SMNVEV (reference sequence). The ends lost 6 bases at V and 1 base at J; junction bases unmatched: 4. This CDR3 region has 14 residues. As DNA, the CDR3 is TGTGCCAGCAGAGCGGGATGGGGCACAGATACGCAGTATTTT. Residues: CASRAGWGTDTQYF.

The CDR3 nucleotides are TGTGCCAGCCAGGCGGAAGGACAAGAGACCCAGTACTTC. This translates into CASQAEGQETQYF. The chain uses TRBV28 and TRBJ2-5; D ambiguous. CDR3 length equals 13 residues. V was pared by 8 bases and J by 2 bases, with 12 bases between. Germline V gene data show CDR1 as MDHEN and CDR2 as SYDVKM. Full variable domain (missing parts from reference TRBV28 and TRBJ2-5): DVKVTQSSRYLVKRTGEKVFLECVQDMDHENMFWYRQDPGLGLRLIYFSYDVKMKEKGDIPEGYSVSREKKERFSLILESASTNQTSMYLCASQAEGQETQYFGPGTRLLVL.

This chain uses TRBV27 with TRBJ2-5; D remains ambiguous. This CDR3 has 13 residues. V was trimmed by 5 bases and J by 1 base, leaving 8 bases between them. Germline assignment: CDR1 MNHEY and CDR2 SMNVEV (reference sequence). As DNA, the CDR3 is TGTGCCAGCAGTCCGCCCTTCCAAGAGACCCAGTACTTC. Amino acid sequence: CASSPPFQETQYF.

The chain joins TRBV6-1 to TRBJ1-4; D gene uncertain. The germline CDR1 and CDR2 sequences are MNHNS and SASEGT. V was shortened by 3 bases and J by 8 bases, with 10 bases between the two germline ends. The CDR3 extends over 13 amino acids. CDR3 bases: TGTGCCAGCAGTGATACGGTTTGGGAAAAACTGTTTTTT. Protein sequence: CASSDTVWEKLFF.

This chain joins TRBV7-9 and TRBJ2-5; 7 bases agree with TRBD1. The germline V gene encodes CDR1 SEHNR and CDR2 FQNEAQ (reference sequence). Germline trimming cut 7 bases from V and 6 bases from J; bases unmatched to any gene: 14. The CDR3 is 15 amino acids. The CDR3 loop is CASTNTGTAFKTQYF. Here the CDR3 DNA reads TGTGCCAGCACTAACACCGGGACAGCATTTAAGACCCAGTACTTC.

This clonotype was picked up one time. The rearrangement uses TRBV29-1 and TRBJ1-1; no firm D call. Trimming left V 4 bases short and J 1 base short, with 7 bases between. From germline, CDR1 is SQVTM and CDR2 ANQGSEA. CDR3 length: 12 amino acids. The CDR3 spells CSVVLSNTEAFF. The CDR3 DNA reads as TGCAGCGTTGTGTTGTCGAACACTGAAGCTTTCTTT.

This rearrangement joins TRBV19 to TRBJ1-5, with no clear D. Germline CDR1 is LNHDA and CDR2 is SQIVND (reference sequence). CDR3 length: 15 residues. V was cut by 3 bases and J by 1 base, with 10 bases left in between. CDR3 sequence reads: CASSMVGNSNQPQHF. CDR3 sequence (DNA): TGTGCCAGTAGTATGGTCGGGAACAGCAATCAGCCCCAGCATTTT. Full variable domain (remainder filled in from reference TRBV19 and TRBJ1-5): DGGITQSPKYLFRKEGQNVTLSCEQNLNHDAMYWYRQDPGQGLRLIYYSQIVNDFQKGDIAEGYSVSREKKESFPLTVTSAQKNPTAFYLCASSMVGNSNQPQHFGDGTRLSIL.

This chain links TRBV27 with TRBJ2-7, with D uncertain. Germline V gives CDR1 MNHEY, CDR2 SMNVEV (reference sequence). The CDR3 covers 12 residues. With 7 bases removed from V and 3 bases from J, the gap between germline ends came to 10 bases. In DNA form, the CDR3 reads TGTGCCAGCATGTCCTACAGCTACGAGCAGTACTTC. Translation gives CASMSYSYEQYF.

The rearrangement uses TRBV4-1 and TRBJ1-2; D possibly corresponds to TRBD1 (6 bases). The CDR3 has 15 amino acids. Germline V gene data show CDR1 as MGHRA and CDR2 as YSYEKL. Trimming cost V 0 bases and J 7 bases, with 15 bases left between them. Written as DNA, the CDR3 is TGCGCCAGCAGCCAAGACAAGGGGGAAGTTCGTGGCTACACCTTC. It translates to CASSQDKGEVRGYTF.

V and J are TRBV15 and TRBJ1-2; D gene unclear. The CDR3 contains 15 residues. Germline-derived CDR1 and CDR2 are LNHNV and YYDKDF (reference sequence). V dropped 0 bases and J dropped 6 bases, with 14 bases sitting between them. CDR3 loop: CATSRDRGLSHGYTF. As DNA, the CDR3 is TGTGCCACCAGCAGAGATCGGGGTTTGTCCCATGGCTACACCTTC.

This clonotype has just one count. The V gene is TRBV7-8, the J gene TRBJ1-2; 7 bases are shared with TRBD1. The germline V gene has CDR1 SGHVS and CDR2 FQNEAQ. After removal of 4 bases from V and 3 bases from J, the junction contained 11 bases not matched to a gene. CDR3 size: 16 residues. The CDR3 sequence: CASSSPRGQEDYGYTF. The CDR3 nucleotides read TGTGCCAGCAGCTCCCCTAGAGGACAGGAAGACTATGGCTACACCTTC.

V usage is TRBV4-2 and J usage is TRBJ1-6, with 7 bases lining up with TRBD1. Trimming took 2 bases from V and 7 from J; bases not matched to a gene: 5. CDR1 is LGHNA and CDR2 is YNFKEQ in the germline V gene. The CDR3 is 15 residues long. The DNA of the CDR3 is TGTGCCAGCAGCCAACCGGGACAGATCAATTCACCCCTCCACTTT. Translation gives CASSQPGQINSPLHF.

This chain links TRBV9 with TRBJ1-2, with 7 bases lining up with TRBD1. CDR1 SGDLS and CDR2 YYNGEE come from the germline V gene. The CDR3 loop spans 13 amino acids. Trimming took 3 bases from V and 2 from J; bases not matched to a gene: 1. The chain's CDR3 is CASSEGQNYGYTF. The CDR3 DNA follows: TGTGCCAGCAGCGAGGGACAGAACTATGGCTACACCTTC.

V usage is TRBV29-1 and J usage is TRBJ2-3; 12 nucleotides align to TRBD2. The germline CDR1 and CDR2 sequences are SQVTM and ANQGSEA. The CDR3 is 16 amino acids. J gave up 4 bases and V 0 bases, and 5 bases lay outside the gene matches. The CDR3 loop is CSVEDPPSGGADTQYF. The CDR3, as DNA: TGCAGCGTTGAAGACCCCCCTAGCGGGGGGGCAGATACGCAGTATTTT.